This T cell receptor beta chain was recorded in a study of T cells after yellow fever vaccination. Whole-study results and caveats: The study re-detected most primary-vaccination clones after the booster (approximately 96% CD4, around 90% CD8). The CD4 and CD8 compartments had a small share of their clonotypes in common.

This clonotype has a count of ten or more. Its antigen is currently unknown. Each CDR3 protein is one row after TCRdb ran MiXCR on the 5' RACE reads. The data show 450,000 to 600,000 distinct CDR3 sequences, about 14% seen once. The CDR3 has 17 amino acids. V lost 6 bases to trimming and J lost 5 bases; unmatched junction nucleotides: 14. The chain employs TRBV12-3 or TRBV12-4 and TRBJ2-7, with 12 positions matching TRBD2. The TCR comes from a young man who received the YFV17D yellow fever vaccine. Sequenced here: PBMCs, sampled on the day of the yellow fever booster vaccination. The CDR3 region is CASSPKRGLAGRDEQYF. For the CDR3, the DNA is TGTGCCAGCAGCCCCAAGCGAGGACTAGCGGGGCGTGACGAGCAGTACTTC.